This T cell receptor (beta chain) was sequenced during a study of HIV-infected children after antiretroviral therapy interruption. Study summary: Weeks 0, 48 and 150 were sampled under continuous treatment.

Treatment denoted: PENTA 11 planned treatment interruption arm or continuous ART arm. Samples needed at least 5 million viable cryopreserved PBMCs. The TCR library was built from RNA with a 3' RACE protocol and unique molecular identifiers. TCRdb passed the 3' RACE reads through MiXCR, listing each CDR3 protein once. The sample includes around 16,000 distinct CDR3 sequences, roughly 3.5% of them seen just once. This clonotype was detected ten times or more. Its target is not known. Whole-study findings and limits: After treatment interruption started, naive CD4+ CDR3 overlap across time points dropped.

V lost 1 base and J lost 7; bases outside the gene matches: 5. The CDR3 runs to 15 residues. Germline V lookup: CDR1 SGHTA, CDR2 FQGNSA. This specimen consisted of CD45RA+ CD4+ T cells from PBMCs, obtained from a donor given antiretroviral therapy, either interrupted or continuous. Noted subset: naive CD4+ CD45RA+ CD45RO- T cells. The sequence derives from a child younger than 18 with HIV. This rearrangement joins TRBV7-2 to TRBJ2-1; 9 bases map to TRBD2. CDR3 amino acids: CASSLVSGGRNEQFF. In nucleotides, the CDR3 is TGTGCCAGCAGCTTAGTTAGCGGGGGTAGGAATGAGCAGTTCTTC.